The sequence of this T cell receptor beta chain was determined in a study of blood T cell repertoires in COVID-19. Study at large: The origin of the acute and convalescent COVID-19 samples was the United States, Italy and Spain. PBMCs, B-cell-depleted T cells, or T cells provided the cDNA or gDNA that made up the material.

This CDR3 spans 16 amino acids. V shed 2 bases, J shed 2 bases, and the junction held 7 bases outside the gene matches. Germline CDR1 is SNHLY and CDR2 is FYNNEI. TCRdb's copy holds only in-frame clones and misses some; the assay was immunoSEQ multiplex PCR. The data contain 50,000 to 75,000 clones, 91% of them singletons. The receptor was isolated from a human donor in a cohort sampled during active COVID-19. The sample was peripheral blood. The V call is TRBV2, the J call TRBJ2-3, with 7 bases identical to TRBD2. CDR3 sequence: CASSEPTSVYTDTQYF. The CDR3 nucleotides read TGTGCCAGCAGTGAACCCACTAGCGTATACACAGATACGCAGTATTTT.